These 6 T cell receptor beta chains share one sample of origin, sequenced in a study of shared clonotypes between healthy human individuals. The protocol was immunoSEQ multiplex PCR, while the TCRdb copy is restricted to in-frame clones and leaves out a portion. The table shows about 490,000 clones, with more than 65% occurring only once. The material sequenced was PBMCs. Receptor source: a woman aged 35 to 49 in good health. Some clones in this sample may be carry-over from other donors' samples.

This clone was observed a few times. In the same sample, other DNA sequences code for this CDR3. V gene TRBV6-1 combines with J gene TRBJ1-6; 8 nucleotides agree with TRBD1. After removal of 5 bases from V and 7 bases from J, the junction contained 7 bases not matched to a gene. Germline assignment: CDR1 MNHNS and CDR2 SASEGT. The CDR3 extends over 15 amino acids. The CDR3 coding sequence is TGTGCCAGCAGTCTTCAGGGGGCAGGGAATTCACCCCTCCACTTT. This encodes CASSLQGAGNSPLHF.

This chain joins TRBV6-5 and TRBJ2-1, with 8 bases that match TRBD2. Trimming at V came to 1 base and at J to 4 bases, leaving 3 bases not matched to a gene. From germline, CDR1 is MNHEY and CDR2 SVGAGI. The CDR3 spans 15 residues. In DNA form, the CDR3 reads TGTGCCAGCAGTTACTACGGGAGGGGTTACAATGAGCAGTTCTTC. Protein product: CASSYYGRGYNEQFF.

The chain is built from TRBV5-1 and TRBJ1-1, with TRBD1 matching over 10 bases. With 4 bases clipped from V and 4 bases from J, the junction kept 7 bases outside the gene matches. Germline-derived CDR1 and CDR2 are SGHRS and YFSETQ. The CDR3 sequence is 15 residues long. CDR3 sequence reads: CASSPSGTGATEAFF. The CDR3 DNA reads TGCGCCAGCAGCCCATCCGGGACAGGGGCCACTGAAGCTTTCTTT.

CDR3 sequence reads: CASSLPWGRGNEKLFF. CDR3 DNA sequence: TGTGCCAGCAGTTTACCCTGGGGCAGGGGAAATGAAAAACTGTTTTTT. The genes are TRBV28 and TRBJ1-4; D is perhaps TRBD1 (6 bases). The CDR3 consists of 16 residues. The V gene lost 2 bases and the J gene lost 5 bases, with 15 bases spanning the gap. CDR1 is MDHEN and CDR2 is SYDVKM in the germline V gene. Filled out from reference TRBV28 and TRBJ1-4, the complete variable domain reads DVKVTQSSRYLVKRTGEKVFLECVQDMDHENMFWYRQDPGLGLRLIYFSYDVKMKEKGDIPEGYSVSREKKERFSLILESASTNQTSMYLCASSLPWGRGNEKLFFGSGTQLSVL.

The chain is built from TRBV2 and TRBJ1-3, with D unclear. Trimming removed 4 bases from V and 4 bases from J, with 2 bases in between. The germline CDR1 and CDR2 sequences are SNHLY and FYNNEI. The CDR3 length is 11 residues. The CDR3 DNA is TGTGCCAGCAGTGTAGGAAACACCATATATTTT. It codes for CASSVGNTIYF.

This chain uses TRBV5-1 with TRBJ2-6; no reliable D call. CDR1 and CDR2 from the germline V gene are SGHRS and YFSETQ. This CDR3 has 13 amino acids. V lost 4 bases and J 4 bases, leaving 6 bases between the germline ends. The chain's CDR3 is CASSPLGANVLTF. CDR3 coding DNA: TGCGCCAGCAGCCCCCTGGGGGCCAACGTCCTGACTTTC.